Shown below are 14 T cell receptor beta chains from a single sample sequenced in a study of T cell repertoires in cytomegalovirus infection. Their specific antigens are unknown. TCRdb processed the reads anew with MiXCR; each CDR3 protein has one entry. The sample records under 300,000 distinct CDR3 sequences, around 20% being singletons. The sequencing used cultured PBMCs, collected from culture after CMV antigen stimulation. The source of these receptors is a human donor in good health (CMV status not recorded). Some clones in this sample may be carry-over from other donors' samples.

This sequence joins TRBV25-1 and TRBJ2-3; D gene ambiguous. Germline CDR1 reads MGHDK; CDR2 reads SYGVNS. Trimming stripped 9 bases from V and 2 bases from J, with 18 bases between. The CDR3 is 15 residues long. CDR3 amino acids: CASSHLAEYTDTQYF. CDR3 coding DNA: TGTGCCAGTTCACATTTGGCGGAGTACACAGATACGCAGTATTTT.

The chain joins TRBV11-2 to TRBJ1-5; tentatively, D is TRBD1 (6 bases). Trimming pared 6 bases from V and 6 bases from J, leaving 18 bases between. In germline, CDR1 is SGHAT, CDR2 FQNNGV. CDR3 length: 15 amino acids. CDR3 DNA sequence: TGTGCCAGCAGTTTCAGAGAGGACAGCCTTCAGCCCCAGCATTTT. It codes for CASSFREDSLQPQHF. Based on the CDR3 plus reference TRBV11-2 and TRBJ1-5, the full variable domain is EAGVAQSPRYKIIEKRQSVAFWCNPISGHATLYWYQQILGQGPKLLIQFQNNGVVDDSQLPKDRFSAERLKGVDSTLKIQPAKLEDSAVYLCASSFREDSLQPQHFGDGTRLSIL.

This clonotype occurred many times. V and J are TRBV7-2 and TRBJ2-3, with D uncertain. Germline V gene sequence: CDR1 SGHTA, CDR2 FQGNSA. Trimming took 1 base from V and 5 from J, leaving 7 bases between them. The CDR3 consists of 13 residues. In nucleotides, the CDR3 is TGTGCCAGCAGCTTAGTGGTGAGAGATACGCAGTATTTT. This translates into CASSLVVRDTQYF.

The V gene is TRBV28, the J gene TRBJ2-5; 9 nucleotides align to TRBD2. The junction had 6 bases not matched to a gene; V was cut back by 4 bases and J by 3 bases. Germline values: CDR1 MDHEN, CDR2 SYDVKM. The CDR3 runs 15 residues. For the CDR3, the DNA is TGTGCCAGCAGTTCCCTAAGACTAGCGGAAGAGACCCAGTACTTC. It translates to CASSSLRLAEETQYF.

Here the CDR3 DNA reads TGCAGTGCTAGAAAGGACAGGAACACTGAAGCTTTCTTT. Encoded protein: CSARKDRNTEAFF. The chain couples TRBV20-1 to TRBJ1-1; tentatively, D is TRBD1 (6 bases). Germline values: CDR1 DFQATT, CDR2 SNEGSKA (reference sequence). This CDR3 comprises 13 residues. The V end was cut by 2 bases, the J end by 1 base, with 8 bases between.

This chain connects TRBV10-3 to TRBJ1-1; D is ambiguous. Germline CDR1 and CDR2: ENHRY and SYGVKD. This CDR3 is 13 amino acids long. The V end lost 2 bases, the J end lost 3 bases, and 7 bases lay between the germline ends. Written as DNA, the CDR3 is TGTGCCATCAGTGAGACCGAGTACACTGAAGCTTTCTTT. It yields the protein CAISETEYTEAFF.

This clonotype was detected a few times. J is TRBJ2-6 and V is TRBV7-6; the match to TRBD1 covers 9 bases. V shed 6 bases, J shed 4 bases, and the junction held 13 bases outside the gene matches. The CDR3 consists of 18 residues. Germline CDR1 SGHVS, CDR2 FNYEAQ. CDR3 coding DNA: TGTGCCAGCAGGCCCGGGACAGGGTGGGGTAGCGGGGCCAACGTCCTGACTTTC. This codes for CASRPGTGWGSGANVLTF. Combining the CDR3 with reference TRBV7-6 and TRBJ2-6 gives the whole variable domain GAGVSQSPRYKVTKRGQDVALRCDPISGHVSLYWYRQALGQGPEFLTYFNYEAQQDKSGLPNDRFSAERPEGSISTLTIQRTEQRDSAMYRCASRPGTGWGSGANVLTFGAGSRLTVL.

The chain employs TRBV6-6 and TRBJ2-3; 7 bases map to TRBD1. Germline V gives CDR1 MNHNY, CDR2 SVGAGI (reference sequence). V lost 2 bases, J lost 5 bases, and 7 bases stayed unmatched. This CDR3 comprises 15 residues. The CDR3 region is CASSYEGRGRDTQYF. CDR3 nucleotide sequence: TGTGCCAGCAGTTACGAGGGCAGGGGGAGAGATACGCAGTATTTT.

This clonotype turned up a few times. The V call is TRBV6-6, the J call TRBJ2-2, with 10 bases lining up with TRBD2. This CDR3 is 16 amino acids long. The V gene's germline CDR1 is MNHNY and CDR2 SVGAGI (reference sequence). V trimming: 4 bases; J trimming: 3 bases; junction bases outside the gene matches: 5. In nucleotides, the CDR3 is TGTGCCAGCAGTTTCACTAGCGGGACCTACACCGGGGAGCTGTTTTTT. Translating it yields CASSFTSGTYTGELFF.

This clonotype has at least ten counts. This sequence joins TRBV7-2 and TRBJ1-2; a possible D gene is TRBD1 (6 bases). Germline lookup yields CDR1 SGHTA and CDR2 FQGNSA. V was trimmed by 2 bases and J by 7 bases, leaving 20 bases between them. The CDR3 is 16 amino acids. The CDR3 spells CASSLHPGVFTVGYTF. CDR3 sequence (DNA): TGTGCCAGCAGCTTACACCCAGGGGTTTTTACCGTTGGCTACACCTTC.

The chain combines TRBV20-1 with TRBJ2-3, with D hard to call. Trimming left V 6 bases short and J 2 bases short, with 6 bases between. This CDR3 comprises 11 residues. The germline CDR1 and CDR2 sequences are DFQATT and SNEGSKA (reference sequence). CDR3 sequence reads: CSAQHTDTQYF. The CDR3 DNA reads TGCAGTGCCCAGCACACAGATACGCAGTATTTT.

The V gene is TRBV19, the J gene TRBJ2-3, with a weak D call TRBD2 (5 bases). The V end lost 5 bases, the J end lost 1 base, and 10 bases lay between the germline ends. There are 14 residues in the CDR3. Per germline, CDR1 LNHDA and CDR2 SQIVND (reference sequence). The CDR3 here is CASSWWERTDTQYF. CDR3 DNA: TGTGCCAGTAGTTGGTGGGAGCGCACAGATACGCAGTATTTT.

V and J are TRBV7-9 and TRBJ2-2; 8 bases match TRBD2. The CDR3 sequence is 15 residues long. Germline V gene lookup returns CDR1 SEHNR and CDR2 FQNEAQ (reference sequence). The V gene end was trimmed by 8 bases and the J gene end by 6 bases; junction bases not matched to a gene: 11. The DNA for the CDR3 is TGTGCCAGCCTCGCCCGGGAGGGAGCCGCCGGGGAGCTGTTTTTT. Residues: CASLAREGAAGELFF.

The gene calls are TRBV28 and TRBJ2-5, with D possibly TRBD2 on 6 matching bases. Trimming shortened V by 5 bases and J by 5 bases, and 24 bases separated the two germline ends. Germline assignment: CDR1 MDHEN and CDR2 SYDVKM. The CDR3 totals 17 residues. DNA for the CDR3: TGTGCCAGCAGTCTGCAAGGTTGGGACTCAACGTTGGAGACCCAGTACTTC. Residues: CASSLQGWDSTLETQYF.